This TCR beta chain emerged from a study of CD8 T cells in ankylosing spondylitis. General study points: Clones that were linked to disease were CD8+ and were relatively rare in peripheral blood. Clones tied to disease were said to be significantly enriched in matched ankylosing spondylitis synovial fluid. Ankylosing spondylitis blood appeared to be characterized by a TCR beta motif of 8 or 9 highly homologous variants.

Quantitative 5'-RACE with molecular barcodes generated TCR beta libraries. MiXCR, applied by TCRdb to the 5' RACE reads, yields one record per CDR3 protein. Among under 450,000 distinct CDR3 sequences listed, approximately 17% were seen once. This clonotype was counted only a few times. Its antigen is undetermined. Germline assignment: CDR1 SGHRS and CDR2 YFSETQ. V gave up 3 bases and J gave up 8 bases, with 18 bases separating them. The CDR3 is made up of 15 amino acids. The source of this sequence is a male donor with ankylosing spondylitis. The sequenced sample consisted of blood, either unsorted or a sorted T cell fraction (not recorded which). The gene calls are TRBV5-1 and TRBJ2-1; maybe TRBD2 (6 bases). CDR3 loop: CASSSGTPVADEQFF. As DNA, the CDR3 is TGCGCCAGCAGCTCCGGGACCCCAGTAGCGGATGAGCAGTTCTTC.